What follows is one TCR beta chain and its context. V lost 4 bases, J lost 5 bases, and 9 bases lay in between. This CDR3 comprises 13 residues. Germline V gene data show CDR1 as SGHTA and CDR2 as FQGTGA. Per the authors' pipeline: Reference gene primer amplification gave nucleated cell count estimates. Assay used: immunoSEQ multiplex PCR; TCRdb lists only in-frame clones, some missing. V and J calls and clone size come straight from that table; D and trimming were deduced from the DNA. The sample has 150,000 or so clones; around 84% are singletons. The data originate from a study of blood T cell repertoires in COVID-19. On the study more broadly: Italy, Spain and the United States were the sources of the convalescent and acute COVID-19 samples. The analysed material was cDNA or gDNA that came from T cells, B-cell-depleted T cells, or PBMCs.

The specimen sequenced was peripheral blood. The chain couples TRBV7-3 to TRBJ2-1; D gene ambiguous. The clonotype was recovered from a woman over 75 with acute or convalescent COVID-19. The DNA of the CDR3 is TGTGCCAGCAGCTCCACCGCGGACAATGAGCAGTTCTTC. This codes for CASSSTADNEQFF.